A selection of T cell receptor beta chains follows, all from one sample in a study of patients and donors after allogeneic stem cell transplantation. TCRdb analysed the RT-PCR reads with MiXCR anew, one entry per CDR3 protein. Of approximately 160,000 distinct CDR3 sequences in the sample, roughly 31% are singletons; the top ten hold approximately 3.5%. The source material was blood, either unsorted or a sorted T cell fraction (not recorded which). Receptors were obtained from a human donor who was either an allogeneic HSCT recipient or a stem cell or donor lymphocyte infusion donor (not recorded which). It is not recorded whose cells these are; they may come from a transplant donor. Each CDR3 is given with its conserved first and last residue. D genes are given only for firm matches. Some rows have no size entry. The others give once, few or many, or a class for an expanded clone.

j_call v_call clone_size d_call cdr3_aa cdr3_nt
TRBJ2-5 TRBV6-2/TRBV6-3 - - CASSVRQKFHF TGTGCCAGCAGTGTACGGCAGAAATTCCACTTC
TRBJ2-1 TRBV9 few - CASSVAGEDNNEQFF TGTGCCAGCAGCGTAGCGGGGGAAGACAACAATGAGCAGTTCTTC
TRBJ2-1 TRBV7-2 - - CASSGQGTPYNEQFF TGTGCCAGCAGCGGGCAGGGGACCCCCTACAATGAGCAGTTCTTC
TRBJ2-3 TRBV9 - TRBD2 CASSVAGGLLGDTQYF TGTGCCAGCAGCGTAGCGGGAGGCCTTTTAGGAGATACGCAGTATTTT
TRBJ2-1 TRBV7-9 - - CASSLVPTGNEQFF TGTGCCAGCAGCTTAGTACCGACGGGCAATGAGCAGTTCTTC
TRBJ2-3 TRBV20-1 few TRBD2 CSARDPTSGFTDTQYF TGCAGTGCTAGAGATCCGACTAGCGGGTTCACAGATACGCAGTATTTT
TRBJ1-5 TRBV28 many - CASSLPGGGLSNQPQHF TGTGCCAGCAGTTTACCCGGGGGGGGCTTGAGCAATCAGCCCCAGCATTTT
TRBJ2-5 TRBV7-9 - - CASSRLYLSGSETQYF TGTGCCAGCAGCCGCCTTTATTTGTCAGGGTCGGAGACCCAGTACTTC
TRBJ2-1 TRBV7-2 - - CASSPLGVQFF TGTGCCAGCAGCCCCCTGGGGGTGCAGTTCTTC
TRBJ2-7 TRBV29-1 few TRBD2 CSVLGTSTSYEQYF TGCAGCGTTCTAGGGACTAGCACCTCCTACGAGCAGTACTTC
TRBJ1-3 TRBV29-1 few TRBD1 CSVVGGKAGNTIYF TGCAGCGTTGTAGGGGGCAAGGCTGGAAACACCATATATTTT
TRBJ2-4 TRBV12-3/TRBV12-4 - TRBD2 CASRPLAGLAKKIQYF TGTGCCAGCAGACCCCTAGCGGGACTAGCCAAAAAAATTCAGTACTTC
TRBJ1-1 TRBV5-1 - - CASSPTGKHTEAFF TGCGCCAGCAGCCCCACAGGGAAGCACACTGAAGCTTTCTTT
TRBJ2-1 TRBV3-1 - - CASSLTSSSYEQFF TGTGCCAGCAGCCTTACCTCATCAAGCTATGAGCAGTTCTTC
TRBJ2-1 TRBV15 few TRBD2 CATSRERSGSSYNEQFF TGTGCCACCAGCAGAGAACGTAGCGGGAGCTCCTACAATGAGCAGTTCTTC
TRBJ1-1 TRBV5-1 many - CASSLEGGQTEAFF TGCGCCAGCAGCTTGGAGGGGGGGCAAACTGAAGCTTTCTTT
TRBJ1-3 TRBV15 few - CATSRQRFSGNTIYF TGTGCCACCAGCCGTCAGAGATTCTCTGGAAACACCATATATTTT
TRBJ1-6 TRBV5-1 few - CASSLTTGLGSPLHF TGCGCCAGCAGCTTGACAACAGGGTTGGGATCACCCCTCCACTTT
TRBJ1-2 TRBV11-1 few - CASSIRMESYGYTF TGTGCCAGCAGCATACGGATGGAGAGCTATGGCTACACCTTC
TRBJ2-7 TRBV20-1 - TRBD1 CSARSGTGVSYEQYF TGCAGTGCTAGATCCGGGACAGGGGTGTCCTACGAGCAGTACTTC